This T cell receptor (beta chain) stems from a study of blood T cell repertoires in COVID-19. Background on the study: Specimens from acute and convalescent COVID-19 originated in the United States, Italy and Spain. The cDNA or gDNA used as material had been derived from T cells, B-cell-depleted T cells, or PBMCs.

Original processing notes: Estimates of nucleated cell counts were drawn from the amplification of reference gene primers. The repertoire was sequenced with immunoSEQ multiplex PCR; TCRdb's copy has only in-frame clones and lacks some. D and trimming come from the DNA, and the V and J calls and clone size come from that table. The sample yields roughly 240,000 clones, around 86% seen once. Sequencing was carried out using peripheral blood. The clonotype comes from a woman between 25 and 40 years old who had recovered from COVID-19.

CDR3 nucleotides: TGTGCCAGCAGTTGGACAGCTTCGAACACCGGGGAGCTGTTTTTT. It codes for CASSWTASNTGELFF. The genes are TRBV6-5 and TRBJ2-2; tentatively, D is TRBD1 (6 bases). Deletions cut 4 bases from V and 0 bases from J, with 9 bases between. The CDR3 is 15 amino acids. Germline V CDR1 and CDR2: MNHEY, SVGAGI.